The T cell receptor (beta chain) under discussion was sequenced for a study of identical twins. V was trimmed by 2 bases and J by 6 bases, leaving 18 bases between them. CDR1 and CDR2 from the germline V gene are DFQATT and SNEGSKA (reference sequence). The CDR3 totals 15 residues. Healthy Caucasian individuals made up all the donors. This clonotype was recorded many times. What it binds is not known. Overall study findings and caveats: Insertion counts were lower in abundant cord blood beta clonotypes, a trend that memory repertoires did not show. For zero-insertion analyses, partial confounding could come from invariant MAIT and iNKT cells. Beta out-of-frame twin sharing showed a weaker excess.

TCRdb recomputed calls from the 5' RACE reads with MiXCR, one row per CDR3 protein. Counted here are hundreds of thousands of distinct CDR3 sequences, roughly 6% occurring once; the ten biggest clones make up roughly 2%. This clonotype originated in a man in his late teens or twenties in good health. V usage is TRBV20-1 and J usage is TRBJ2-3; TRBD2 might be the D (7 bases). Sequences were obtained from naive T cells sorted from blood. The CDR3, as DNA: TGCAGTGCTAGAACGAGGGGGAGGGCCGAGGATACGCAGTATTTT. Translating it yields CSARTRGRAEDTQYF.